The T cell receptor (beta chain) described here comes from a study of shared clonotypes between healthy human individuals. Naive CD8 populations comprised CD45RO-negative cells positively selected for CCR7, excluding terminally differentiated effector memory CD45RA+ cells. There were no recent acute infections or vaccinations among the donors, who were healthy HIV-negative adults. Each subset's genomic DNA was split evenly across several immunoSEQ plates. Here immunoSEQ multiplex PCR was the method, and the copy in TCRdb shows in-frame clones only, minus some. The top ten clones hold roughly 1% of a sample with roughly 1,800,000 clones, just under 95% of them seen once. This CDR3 is 16 amino acids long. Looked up from germline, CDR1 is MDHEN and CDR2 is SYDVKM. Germline trimming cut 2 bases from V and 7 bases from J; bases unmatched to any gene: 11.

The clonotype was recovered from a man between 18 and 35 years old in good health. Sequencing was done on a sample of naive CD8+ T cells sorted from blood. This chain joins TRBV28 and TRBJ2-5, with 9 bases matching TRBD1. The DNA of the CDR3 is TGTGCCAGCAGTTTAAGGGAGGGGACAGGGCTGTGGACCCAGTACTTC. Translating it yields CASSLREGTGLWTQYF.